Listed here are 5 T cell receptor beta chains from one sample, sequenced in a study of cytomegalovirus exposure and HLA in healthy donors. Primers for the PCR totalled 60 Vbeta and 13 Jbeta. Libraries were prepared by immunoSEQ multiplex PCR; TCRdb keeps only in-frame clonotypes and omits some of them. This table holds over 95,000 clones, about 80% found once. Sequences were obtained from PBMCs. These receptors came from a man in his forties in good health and CMV-seronegative.

CDR3: CASSLIWSAAFF. The CDR3 bases are TGTGCCAGCAGCTTAATCTGGAGCGCAGCTTTCTTT. The rearrangement uses TRBV13 and TRBJ1-1, with D unresolved. Trimming pared 2 bases from V and 10 bases from J, leaving 11 bases between. The CDR3 covers 12 residues. Looked up from germline, CDR1 is PRHDT and CDR2 is FYEKMQ (reference sequence).

The rearrangement uses TRBV5-1 and TRBJ1-2, with 7 bases that match TRBD1. Germline V gene lookup returns CDR1 SGHRS and CDR2 YFSETQ. Trimming took 4 bases from V and 4 from J; bases not matched to a gene: 10. CDR3 size: 15 residues. The CDR3 DNA follows: TGCGCCAGCAGCGACCCGGACAGGATTTTCTATGGCTACACCTTC. Its protein product is CASSDPDRIFYGYTF. Drawing the rest from reference TRBV5-1 and TRBJ1-2, the complete variable domain is KAGVTQTPRYLIKTRGQQVTLSCSPISGHRSVSWYQQTPGQGLQFLFEYFSETQRNKGNFPGRFSGRQFSNSRSEMNVSTLELGDSALYLCASSDPDRIFYGYTFGSGTRLTVV.

V and J are TRBV6-5 and TRBJ2-5, with TRBD1 matching over 7 bases. The CDR3 extends over 14 amino acids. Germline CDR1 is MNHEY and CDR2 is SVGAGI. The V segment lost 0 bases and the J segment 5 bases; nucleotides outside the gene matches: 3. CDR3 nucleotide sequence: TGTGCCAGCAGTTACTCGACAGGGCGGGAGACCCAGTACTTC. Encoded protein: CASSYSTGRETQYF.

The CDR3 region has the DNA TGCGCCAGCAGCTTGCAACCCTCGGGGGTCCTCAACACTGAAGCTTTCTTT. Protein product: CASSLQPSGVLNTEAFF. This chain joins TRBV5-1 and TRBJ1-1; D is perhaps TRBD1 (5 bases). Per germline, CDR1 SGHRS and CDR2 YFSETQ. The V and J ends lost 1 base and 2 bases respectively, with 18 bases between them. This CDR3 contains 17 residues.

The chain is built from TRBV13 and TRBJ1-2, with D perhaps TRBD1 (5 bases). This CDR3 spans 13 amino acids. V was pared by 5 bases and J by 6 bases, with 13 bases between. Germline values: CDR1 PRHDT, CDR2 FYEKMQ (reference sequence). The CDR3, as DNA: TGTGCCAGCAGCCCCCGGGGGGTAGATGGCTACACCTTC. Amino acids: CASSPRGVDGYTF.